Following are 8 T cell receptor beta chains from one sample sequenced in a study of beta chain features in type 1 diabetes. The whole isolated RNA underwent reverse transcription, so sequencing captured expressed TCRB transcripts. Method: immunoSEQ multiplex PCR; TCRdb's copy keeps in-frame clones and lacks some. There are 150,000 to 180,000 clones in the sample; approximately 8.1% occur only once, and about 0.6% lies in the top ten. Material: central memory CD4+ T cells from blood. These TCRs come from a man aged 18 to 30 in good health.

The table lists this clone with a few counts. J is TRBJ2-5 and V is TRBV7-9; 8 bases are a match to TRBD2. Germline assignment: CDR1 SEHNR and CDR2 FQNEAQ (reference sequence). The junction had 5 bases not matched to a gene; V was cut back by 7 bases and J by 4 bases. This CDR3 has 13 amino acids. The CDR3 nucleotides are TGTGCCAGCATGTCCGGGGGGGGAGAGACCCAGTACTTC. Amino acid sequence: CASMSGGGETQYF. The variable domain in full, completed from reference TRBV7-9 and TRBJ2-5, reads DTGVSQNPRHKITKRGQNVTFRCDPISEHNRLYWYRQTLGQGPEFLTYFQNEAQLEKSRLLSDRFSAERPKGSFSTLEIQRTEQGDSAMYLCASMSGGGETQYFGPGTRLLVL.

This chain connects TRBV29-1 to TRBJ2-2; 7 nucleotides agree with TRBD1. Looked up from germline, CDR1 is SQVTM and CDR2 is ANQGSEA. The trim removed 6 bases at V and 7 bases at J, leaving 5 bases unmatched. This CDR3 contains 12 residues. CDR3 residues: CSVRTGDGELFF. The CDR3 DNA sequence: TGCAGCGTGAGAACAGGGGACGGGGAGCTGTTTTTT.

The chain links TRBV30 to TRBJ1-4, with 8 bases fitting TRBD1. Germline V gives CDR1 GTSNPN, CDR2 SVGIG (reference sequence). V lost 5 bases to trimming and J lost 4 bases; unmatched junction nucleotides: 3. This CDR3 region has 13 residues. The CDR3 DNA is TGTGCCTGGGGGACAGGAGTTAATGAAAAACTGTTTTTT. Translation: CAWGTGVNEKLFF.

The chain is built from TRBV7-2 and TRBJ2-2, with TRBD2 matching 7 bases. The V segment lost 4 bases and the J segment 0 bases; nucleotides outside the gene matches: 5. Germline V gene data show CDR1 as SGHTA and CDR2 as FQGNSA. This CDR3 has 16 amino acids. This chain's CDR3 is CASSSFGLANTGELFF. The CDR3, as DNA: TGTGCCAGCAGCTCCTTCGGACTAGCGAACACCGGGGAGCTGTTTTTT.

This chain links TRBV5-5 with TRBJ2-7, with 9 bases aligning to TRBD2. The CDR3 sequence is 14 residues long. The V segment lost 4 bases and the J segment 6 bases; nucleotides outside the gene matches: 8. Germline V gives CDR1 SGHKS, CDR2 YYEKEE (reference sequence). This CDR3 reads CASSGGGAETEQYF. As DNA, the CDR3 is TGTGCCAGCAGCGGCGGGGGGGCAGAAACCGAGCAGTACTTC.

The CDR3 bases are TGTGCCAGCCAACGCGGGGTCCGGGAGACCCAGTACTTC. Translated, it gives CASQRGVRETQYF. This chain links TRBV2 with TRBJ2-5, with a tentative D call TRBD2 (6 bases). The ends were cut back, 8 bases at V and 5 bases at J, with 15 bases in the middle. Germline V gives CDR1 SNHLY, CDR2 FYNNEI. The CDR3 is made up of 13 amino acids.

This chain connects TRBV27 to TRBJ2-5, with 8 nucleotides matching TRBD1. V lost 2 bases, J lost 0 bases, and 11 bases stayed unmatched. The CDR3 sequence is 18 residues long. Germline V gene sequence: CDR1 MNHEY, CDR2 SMNVEV (reference sequence). CDR3 DNA: TGTGCCAGCAGTTTAGGCAGGGGGCGAGGTCCGGACCAAGAGACCCAGTACTTC. The encoded protein is CASSLGRGRGPDQETQYF.

This clone was found a few times. The chain recombines TRBV27 with TRBJ2-7, with TRBD2 identical over 9 bases. The germline V gene encodes CDR1 MNHEY and CDR2 SMNVEV (reference sequence). V gave up 10 bases and J gave up 6 bases; unmatched junction bases: 16. The CDR3 consists of 15 residues. The CDR3 sequence is CAIARGAGGQSEQYF. CDR3 DNA: TGTGCCATCGCCCGTGGGGCGGGGGGGCAGAGCGAGCAGTACTTC.